Presented here are 32 T cell receptor beta chains from one specimen sequenced in a study of T cell repertoires in cytomegalovirus infection. From the reads, TCRdb called clonotypes with MiXCR, one entry per CDR3 protein. The table lists about 920,000 distinct CDR3 sequences, about 33% of them singletons. Their target antigens are unknown. The source material was cultured CD8+ T cells from PBMCs, sampled from culture after CMV antigen stimulation. The source is a human donor in good health (CMV status not recorded). Some clones in this sample may be carry-over from other donors' samples.

This clonotype showed up just a few times. The rearrangement links TRBV27 to TRBJ1-2, with D hard to call. Deletions cut 2 bases from V and 4 bases from J, with 17 bases between. CDR1 is MNHEY, CDR2 SMNVEV, per germline (reference sequence). This CDR3 spans 16 amino acids. CDR3 in amino acids: CASSLTRTASTYGYTF. The DNA for the CDR3 is TGTGCCAGCAGTTTAACTAGGACCGCCAGTACCTATGGCTACACCTTC.

This clonotype was observed many times. The V and J genes are TRBV12-3 or TRBV12-4 and TRBJ1-4; no clear D. The CDR3 spans 16 residues. Trimming cost V 1 base and J 0 bases, with 9 bases left between them. The CDR3, as DNA: TGTGCCAGCAGTTTAGGGGTCGGGGCAACTAATGAAAAACTGTTTTTT. Translated: CASSLGVGATNEKLFF.

As concerns this clonotype: A much bigger clone sits one base away, suggesting this may be a read error. This rearrangement joins TRBV7-2 to TRBJ1-4, with D unclear. Trimming took 3 bases from V and 6 from J, leaving 17 bases between them. The CDR3 sequence is 16 residues long. Germline V gene data show CDR1 as SGHTA and CDR2 as FQGNSA. The CDR3 sequence: CASSFPSTGRDEKLFF. CDR3 coding DNA: TGTGCCAGCAGCTTTCCCTCAACTGGAAGGGATGAAAAACTGTTTTTT.

V gene TRBV7-6 combines with J gene TRBJ2-2; possible D gene TRBD2, 7 bases. Germline CDR1 SGHVS, CDR2 FNYEAQ. The V gene lost 5 bases and the J gene lost 4 bases, with 17 bases spanning the gap. The CDR3 is made up of 16 amino acids. This chain's CDR3 is CASSQSRGGGTGELFF. The CDR3, as DNA: TGTGCCAGCAGCCAGTCAAGGGGGGGAGGCACCGGGGAGCTGTTTTTT.

This chain joins TRBV24-1 and TRBJ2-3; D is possibly TRBD1 or TRBD2 (5 bases each). Trimming pared 5 bases from V and 4 bases from J, leaving 9 bases between. This CDR3 region has 13 residues. Germline assignment: CDR1 KGHDR and CDR2 SFDVKD. The CDR3: CATSGGIADTQYF. In nucleotides, the CDR3 is TGTGCCACCAGTGGGGGGATCGCAGATACGCAGTATTTT.

The chain recombines TRBV27 with TRBJ1-2; D may be TRBD1 (5 bases). Germline V gene data show CDR1 as MNHEY and CDR2 as SMNVEV (reference sequence). The CDR3 spans 14 residues. Trimming took 10 bases from V and 7 from J, leaving 22 bases between them. The CDR3 sequence: CANRPYQEVPGYTF. For the CDR3, the DNA is TGTGCCAACAGGCCATATCAGGAGGTTCCTGGCTACACCTTC.

The chain uses TRBV5-6 and TRBJ1-1; TRBD1 agrees at 9 bases. Trimming at V came to 4 bases and at J to 1 base, leaving 5 bases not matched to a gene. Per the germline V gene, CDR1 is SGHDT and CDR2 is YYEEEE. This CDR3 spans 15 amino acids. Here the CDR3 DNA reads TGTGCCAGCAGCGGGCCGGGACAGGGGAACACTGAAGCTTTCTTT. This translates into CASSGPGQGNTEAFF. Full variable domain (rest looked up from reference TRBV5-6 and TRBJ1-1): DAGVTQSPTHLIKTRGQQVTLRCSPKSGHDTVSWYQQALGQGPQFIFQYYEEEERQRGNFPDRFSGHQFPNYSSELNVNALLLGDSALYLCASSGPGQGNTEAFFGQGTRLTVV.

This clonotype was seen many times. CDR3: CASSKGTSKYF. In nucleotides, the CDR3 is TGTGCCAGCAGCAAAGGGACTAGCAAGTACTTC. The V call is TRBV7-8, the J call TRBJ2-7, with 9 bases that match TRBD2. V lost 5 bases and J lost 11; bases outside the gene matches: 4. The length of the CDR3 is 11 residues. Germline V gene data show CDR1 as SGHVS and CDR2 as FQNEAQ. Full variable domain (rest looked up from reference TRBV7-8 and TRBJ2-7): GAGVSQSPRYKVAKRGQDVALRCDPISGHVSLFWYQQALGQGPEFLTYFQNEAQLDKSGLPSDRFFAERPEGSVSTLKIQRTQQEDSAVYLCASSKGTSKYFGPGTRLTVT.

V usage is TRBV13 and J usage is TRBJ2-3, with no clear D. V dropped 4 bases and J dropped 7 bases, with 15 bases sitting between them. This CDR3 is built from 14 residues. The V gene's germline CDR1 is PRHDT and CDR2 FYEKMQ (reference sequence). CDR3 sequence reads: CASSSPEPGHTQYF. As DNA, the CDR3 is TGTGCCAGCAGCTCCCCGGAGCCCGGGCATACGCAGTATTTT.

There are a few counts of this clonotype. V gene TRBV12-3 or TRBV12-4 combines with J gene TRBJ1-5, with 7 bases fitting TRBD1. V dropped 6 bases and J dropped 7; count of bases not matched to a gene: 12. The CDR3 is 15 amino acids. CDR3 region: CASSLYAGGGQPQHF. The CDR3 nucleotides read TGTGCCAGCAGCCTGTATGCAGGGGGTGGGCAGCCCCAGCATTTT.

This clonotype was detected only a few times. This chain's CDR3 is CASRDSSSQPQHF. The CDR3 DNA reads as TGTGCCAGTCGGGACAGTAGTTCTCAGCCCCAGCATTTT. The rearrangement uses TRBV19 and TRBJ1-5, with 7 bases lining up with TRBD1. The ends lost 8 bases at V and 6 bases at J; junction bases unmatched: 7. This CDR3 has 13 amino acids. Germline V gene sequence: CDR1 LNHDA, CDR2 SQIVND (reference sequence). Using reference TRBV19 and TRBJ1-5 for the parts outside the CDR3, the full variable domain is DGGITQSPKYLFRKEGQNVTLSCEQNLNHDAMYWYRQDPGQGLRLIYYSQIVNDFQKGDIAEGYSVSREKKESFPLTVTSAQKNPTAFYLCASRDSSSQPQHFGDGTRLSIL.

This clonotype was recorded only once. In nucleotides, the CDR3 is TGTGCCAGCAGCTTAGTTGTACCGCAAGAGACCCAGTACTTC. Protein sequence: CASSLVVPQETQYF. This chain connects TRBV11-2 to TRBJ2-5; D not resolved. Germline assignment: CDR1 SGHAT and CDR2 FQNNGV. CDR3 length: 14 residues. Trimming stripped 1 base from V and 2 bases from J, with 8 bases between.

This clonotype has more than one count but fewer than ten. The gene calls are TRBV12-3 or TRBV12-4 and TRBJ2-1, with 9 bases aligning to TRBD2. Trimming cost V 1 base and J 0 bases; bases outside gene matches: 7. This CDR3 comprises 18 residues. The CDR3 region has the DNA TGTGCCAGCAGTTTAGAAGGGCTAGCGGGAAGCTCCTACAATGAGCAGTTCTTC. Amino acid sequence: CASSLEGLAGSSYNEQFF.

The V call is TRBV20-1, the J call TRBJ2-3; no clear D gene. The CDR3 is 16 residues long. Germline V lookup: CDR1 DFQATT, CDR2 SNEGSKA (reference sequence). Trimming removed 0 bases at V and 6 bases at J, with 19 bases between. This chain's CDR3 is CSARDPTRSRRDTQYF. Here the CDR3 DNA reads TGCAGTGCTAGAGATCCCACAAGGTCCCGCCGGGATACGCAGTATTTT.

This clonotype was recorded a few times. This chain connects TRBV6-1 to TRBJ1-2; the D is unclear. With 5 bases removed from V and 0 bases from J, the gap between germline ends came to 7 bases. The CDR3 spans 13 residues. Germline-derived CDR1 and CDR2 are MNHNS and SASEGT. The CDR3 bases are TGTGCCAGCAGTCCCACTACTAACTATGGCTACACCTTC. Protein: CASSPTTNYGYTF.

The genes are TRBV12-3 or TRBV12-4 and TRBJ2-1, with D maybe TRBD1 (5 bases). This CDR3 is 17 amino acids long. Trimming took off 0 bases at V and 4 bases at J, with 16 bases between the two ends. The CDR3 nucleotides read TGTGCCAGCAGTTTAGCCGCAGGGAAAAACCGATACAATGAGCAGTTCTTC. This gives the protein CASSLAAGKNRYNEQFF.

The genes are TRBV6-1 and TRBJ2-7, with TRBD1 matching over 7 bases. Per the germline V gene, CDR1 is MNHNS and CDR2 is SASEGT. The V and J ends lost 1 base and 2 bases, in that order; junction bases with no gene match: 5. The CDR3 runs to 15 residues. Here the CDR3 reads CASSEGMGQPYEQYF. CDR3 DNA sequence: TGTGCCAGCAGTGAAGGGATGGGACAGCCCTACGAGCAGTACTTC.

The rearrangement joins TRBV27 to TRBJ2-2; D unresolved. Trimming removed 5 bases at V and 7 bases at J, with 14 bases between. The CDR3 covers 14 residues. Germline CDR1 and CDR2: MNHEY and SMNVEV (reference sequence). This chain's CDR3 is CASSLYLGIGELFF. CDR3 in DNA: TGTGCCAGCAGTCTCTACCTGGGCATCGGGGAGCTGTTTTTT.

CDR3 DNA: TGTGCCAGCAGCTTGGGGGGCGGGGGGGAAGGAGATACGCAGTATTTT. Protein product: CASSLGGGGEGDTQYF. This sequence joins TRBV5-4 and TRBJ2-3; the match to TRBD2 covers 9 bases. Germline CDR1 SGHNT, CDR2 YYREEE (reference sequence). The CDR3 is 16 residues long. J was trimmed by 5 bases and V by 0 bases; bases with no gene match: 7.

This clonotype has a handful of counts. V and J are TRBV12-3 or TRBV12-4 and TRBJ1-5; D perhaps matches TRBD1 (6 bases). This CDR3 is 12 amino acids long. The V gene lost 3 bases and the J gene lost 9 bases, with 9 bases spanning the gap. For the CDR3, the DNA is TGTGCCAGCAGTTTGACAGGTCGGCCCCAGCATTTT. This sequence encodes CASSLTGRPQHF.

A few counts support this clonotype. The chain recombines TRBV19 with TRBJ2-1; D gene ambiguous. The CDR3 length is 16 residues. Germline CDR1 LNHDA, CDR2 SQIVND (reference sequence). The ends were cut back, 1 base at V and 4 bases at J, with 14 bases in the middle. The CDR3 DNA is TGTGCCAGTAGTATAGCGGAGACCGCTACTTACAATGAGCAGTTCTTC. Translation: CASSIAETATYNEQFF.

This chain uses TRBV6-2 or TRBV6-3 with TRBJ2-7; TRBD1 aligns across 12 bases. Germline CDR1 reads MNHEY; CDR2 reads SVGEGT. The CDR3 runs to 16 residues. The V segment lost 6 bases and the J segment 2 bases; nucleotides outside the gene matches: 8. CDR3 amino acids: CASRTPGTGGTYEQYV. CDR3 bases: TGTGCCAGCAGAACCCCCGGGACAGGGGGCACCTACGAGCAGTACGTC.

J is TRBJ2-2 and V is TRBV10-3; tentative D call: TRBD1 (8 bases). Trimming took off 6 bases at V and 6 bases at J, with 20 bases between the two ends. Germline CDR1 reads ENHRY; CDR2 reads SYGVKD. The CDR3 has 16 amino acids. The CDR3 bases are TGTGCCATCAGAGTGACTAGCAGGGGGCCGCCCGGGGAGCTGTTTTTT. Amino acid sequence: CAIRVTSRGPPGELFF.

Only a few counts were recorded for this clonotype. The chain carries TRBV12-3 or TRBV12-4 and TRBJ1-1; D remains ambiguous. The CDR3 is made up of 17 amino acids. Trimming removed 8 bases at V and 4 bases at J, with 26 bases between. CDR3 nucleotide sequence: TGTGCCAGCTCCGATTTCATAGGATCTTGGGGTACCACTGAAGCTTTCTTT. This codes for CASSDFIGSWGTTEAFF.

Comment on this clonotype: This may be a read error, as it is one base from a much larger clone. This chain connects TRBV7-6 to TRBJ2-7, with 7 bases aligning to TRBD1. Germline CDR1 SGHVS, CDR2 FNYEAQ. With 0 bases clipped from V and 5 bases from J, the junction kept 4 bases outside the gene matches. The CDR3 extends over 14 amino acids. In DNA form, the CDR3 reads TGTGCCAGCAGCTTAGCTGGGACAGCCCACGAGCAGTACTTC. Its protein product is CASSLAGTAHEQYF.

This clonotype was seen a few times. CDR3 nucleotides: TGTGCCAGCAGCTTTTCACAGGGAACTGGCAATCAGCCCCAGCATTTT. It translates to CASSFSQGTGNQPQHF. The V call is TRBV7-6, the J call TRBJ1-5, with D possibly being TRBD1 (6 bases). Germline V gene data show CDR1 as SGHVS and CDR2 as FNYEAQ. V lost 3 bases and J lost 2, with 14 bases in between. The CDR3 totals 16 residues.

This clonotype has more than one count but fewer than ten. The DNA for the CDR3 is TGTGCCAGCAGCTCCGGGACGACGGAGCTGTTTTTT. This codes for CASSSGTTELFF. The gene calls are TRBV6-2 or TRBV6-3 and TRBJ2-2; D tentatively fits TRBD1 or TRBD2 (5 bases each). CDR3 length: 12 amino acids. Trimming shortened V by 6 bases and J by 10 bases, and 12 bases separated the two germline ends. Per germline, CDR1 MNHEY and CDR2 SVGEGT.

V and J are TRBV15 and TRBJ1-2; 7 nucleotides line up with TRBD1. V shed 4 bases, J shed 5 bases, and the junction held 10 bases outside the gene matches. Germline-derived CDR1 and CDR2 are LNHNV and YYDKDF (reference sequence). The CDR3 has 15 residues. CDR3 nucleotide sequence: TGTGCCACCAGCATACTAAAACAGGGGTGGTATGGCTACACCTTC. Encoded protein: CATSILKQGWYGYTF.

This clonotype has a handful of counts. This chain uses TRBV7-8 with TRBJ1-2; D is ambiguous. The V end was cut by 0 bases, the J end by 8 bases, with 10 bases between. This CDR3 is 13 amino acids long. Germline CDR1 is SGHVS and CDR2 is FQNEAQ. CDR3 region: CASSLAMAEGYTF. CDR3 sequence (DNA): TGTGCCAGCAGCTTAGCAATGGCGGAAGGCTACACCTTC.

This clonotype was observed once. The chain is built from TRBV28 and TRBJ2-3; 7 nucleotides line up with TRBD1. Germline lookup yields CDR1 MDHEN and CDR2 SYDVKM. The CDR3 runs 15 residues. The V segment lost 6 bases and the J segment 4 bases; nucleotides outside the gene matches: 10. CDR3 region: CASSLLQGSPDTQYF. CDR3 sequence (DNA): TGTGCCAGCAGCCTATTACAGGGGTCTCCAGATACGCAGTATTTT.

This clonotype was picked up a small number of times. The chain is built from TRBV4-2 and TRBJ2-5; D unresolved. The V gene lost 3 bases and the J gene lost 1 base, with 12 bases spanning the gap. Germline-derived CDR1 and CDR2 are LGHNA and YNFKEQ. The CDR3 is 15 residues long. The CDR3: CASSQAQNLQETQYF. CDR3 coding DNA: TGTGCCAGCAGCCAGGCACAGAACCTCCAAGAGACCCAGTACTTC.

Points on this clonotype: This may stem from a read error, because a much larger clone lies one nucleotide away. The chain employs TRBV18 and TRBJ1-2; D is ambiguous. The CDR3 contains 12 residues. Germline loops: CDR1 KGHSH, CDR2 LQKENI. Trimming took off 3 bases at V and 13 bases at J, with 15 bases between the two ends. The CDR3 here is CASSPTPRETTF. The DNA for the CDR3 is TGTGCCAGCTCACCGACCCCTCGAGAGACCACCTTC.